These 21 T cell receptor beta chains were sequenced from one sample in a study of T cells in Graves' hyperthyroidism and ophthalmopathy. The source material, RNA transcripts, was used to amplify TCR beta CDR3 regions. Carried out on the TCR CDR3, a first-round RT-PCR used the HTBI primer set. MiXCR was run by TCRdb on the multiplex PCR reads, yielding one entry per CDR3 protein. This table has about 480,000 distinct CDR3 sequences, 13% to 15% appearing once. The sequenced sample consisted of blood. These receptor sequences come from a woman between 18 and 29 years old with Graves' hyperthyroidism.

This clonotype was picked up many times. This chain connects TRBV3-1 to TRBJ2-1; 10 nucleotides align to TRBD2. The CDR3 consists of 16 residues. Germline lookup yields CDR1 LGHDT and CDR2 YNNKEL (reference sequence). The trim removed 0 bases at V and 6 bases at J, leaving 5 bases unmatched. This chain's CDR3 is CASSQEVEREGNEQFF. The DNA of the CDR3 is TGTGCCAGCAGCCAAGAAGTGGAGCGGGAGGGCAATGAGCAGTTCTTC.

The sample holds many counts of this clonotype. The rearrangement joins TRBV12-3 or TRBV12-4 to TRBJ1-4; maybe TRBD1 (5 bases). Trimming took off 8 bases at V and 3 bases at J, with 16 bases between the two ends. The CDR3 consists of 15 residues. This CDR3 reads CASPSYGASNEKLFF. The CDR3 region has the DNA TGTGCCAGCCCTTCATATGGGGCATCTAATGAAAAACTGTTTTTT.

This rearrangement joins TRBV30 to TRBJ1-5, with D uncertain. The CDR3 sequence is 15 residues long. V shed 0 bases and J shed 7 bases, with 16 bases lying between them. Germline-derived CDR1 and CDR2 are GTSNPN and SVGIG (reference sequence). The CDR3 DNA sequence: TGTGCCTGGAGTGTAGGCCGAACGGGTGGCCAGCCCCAGCATTTT. It is translated as CAWSVGRTGGQPQHF.

A few counts support this clonotype. The chain joins TRBV7-8 to TRBJ2-7; no definite D call. Trimming shortened V by 5 bases and J by 1 base, and 15 bases separated the two germline ends. The CDR3 runs 15 residues. The germline V gene has CDR1 SGHVS and CDR2 FQNEAQ. The CDR3 region is CASSLGYGSSYEQYV. CDR3 in DNA: TGTGCCAGCAGCCTTGGCTATGGCAGTTCCTACGAGCAGTACGTC.

This clonotype was picked up a small number of times. V usage is TRBV20-1 and J usage is TRBJ2-1, with 9 bases fitting TRBD2. Per germline, CDR1 DFQATT and CDR2 SNEGSKA (reference sequence). The CDR3 contains 17 residues. Germline trimming cut 6 bases from V and 1 base from J; bases unmatched to any gene: 13. This chain's CDR3 is CSAKEVAGEASYNEQFF. The CDR3, as DNA: TGCAGTGCCAAGGAGGTAGCGGGAGAGGCGTCCTACAATGAGCAGTTCTTC.

In this sample, this clonotype turned up many times. The V gene is TRBV6-2 or TRBV6-3, the J gene TRBJ1-5, with 9 bases lining up with TRBD1. V shed 0 bases and J 3 bases; nucleotides not matched to a gene: 6. Per germline, CDR1 MNHEY and CDR2 SVGEGT. The CDR3 loop spans 17 amino acids. The chain's CDR3 is CASSYSGQGIDNQPQHF. CDR3 in DNA: TGTGCCAGCAGTTACTCGGGACAGGGAATCGACAATCAGCCCCAGCATTTT.

This clonotype was counted ten times or more. J is TRBJ2-5 and V is TRBV6-1; 9 nucleotides line up with TRBD1. The CDR3 is 15 residues long. Germline V gene sequence: CDR1 MNHNS, CDR2 SASEGT. Germline trimming cut 5 bases from V and 7 bases from J; bases unmatched to any gene: 11. CDR3 region: CASSSGQGFLGTQYF. CDR3 nucleotides: TGTGCCAGCAGTTCGGGACAGGGTTTTTTAGGGACCCAGTACTTC.

This clonotype occurred many times. The V gene is TRBV14, the J gene TRBJ2-1; no clear D gene. Germline V CDR1 and CDR2: SGHDN, FVKESK. The germline V and J ends were trimmed by 0 bases and 4 bases, with 7 bases remaining between them. The CDR3 length is 14 residues. CDR3 bases: TGTGCCAGCAGCCAAGAGGCCTGGTACAATGAGCAGTTCTTC. This translates into CASSQEAWYNEQFF.

In its sample, this clonotype was seen many times. This sequence joins TRBV6-1 and TRBJ2-7; TRBD1 matches at 9 bases. This CDR3 is built from 13 residues. Germline-derived CDR1 and CDR2 are MNHNS and SASEGT. Trimming took 7 bases from V and 6 from J; bases not matched to a gene: 7. In nucleotides, the CDR3 is TGTGCCAGCATGGTGGACAGGGGAGGCGAGCAGTACTTC. Encoded protein: CASMVDRGGEQYF.

This clonotype was seen repeatedly, ten times or more. V is TRBV2 and J is TRBJ1-2; TRBD1 is a possible D gene (5 bases). V was cut by 6 bases and J by 0 bases, with 8 bases left in between. Per the germline V gene, CDR1 is SNHLY and CDR2 is FYNNEI. The CDR3 runs to 13 residues. The CDR3 is CASRGETNYGYTF. The CDR3 coding sequence is TGTGCCAGCAGGGGGGAAACTAACTATGGCTACACCTTC.

At least ten counts were recorded for this clonotype. This chain links TRBV24-1 with TRBJ2-1, with D perhaps assigned TRBD1 or TRBD2 (5 bases each). The CDR3 loop spans 12 amino acids. Trimming removed 2 bases from V and 10 bases from J, with 8 bases in between. Germline V gene sequence: CDR1 KGHDR, CDR2 SFDVKD. The CDR3 DNA reads as TGTGCCACCAGTGATTGGGGCGGGGAGCAGTTCTTC. Its protein is CATSDWGGEQFF.

The rearrangement joins TRBV5-6 to TRBJ1-2; D is possibly TRBD1 (6 bases). CDR1 is SGHDT, CDR2 YYEEEE, per germline. The CDR3 sequence is 15 residues long. Trimming left V 0 bases short and J 5 bases short, with 14 bases between. The CDR3 spells CASSLGGGGYYGYTF. The CDR3 nucleotides are TGTGCCAGCAGCTTGGGAGGGGGAGGATATTATGGCTACACCTTC.

In its sample, this clonotype was seen many times. The V gene is TRBV30, the J gene TRBJ1-5, with TRBD1 as a possible D gene (6 bases). The germline CDR1 and CDR2 sequences are GTSNPN and SVGIG (reference sequence). The length of the CDR3 is 13 residues. Deletions cut 4 bases from V and 0 bases from J, with 7 bases between. The CDR3 spells CAWNRDSNQPQHF. The CDR3 DNA reads TGTGCCTGGAACAGGGATAGCAATCAGCCCCAGCATTTT.

This clonotype was found many times. The chain combines TRBV2 with TRBJ2-5; D not resolved. Per the germline V gene, CDR1 is SNHLY and CDR2 is FYNNEI. V was clipped by 4 bases and J by 5 bases, with 8 bases between them. This CDR3 is 12 amino acids long. This CDR3 reads CASSVTLETQYF. The CDR3 DNA reads as TGTGCCAGCAGTGTTACGCTGGAGACCCAGTACTTC.

This clonotype was observed at least ten times. The chain carries TRBV30 and TRBJ1-6; a weak D match, TRBD1 (6 bases). The V gene's germline CDR1 is GTSNPN and CDR2 SVGIG (reference sequence). The CDR3 covers 13 residues. The CDR3 DNA sequence: TGTGCTCTAAAGGGGCAGGGGAATTCACCCCTCCACTTT. It is translated as CALKGQGNSPLHF.

This clonotype was observed a handful of times. The chain uses TRBV14 and TRBJ1-2; 7 bases are shared with TRBD1. CDR1 is SGHDN and CDR2 is FVKESK in the germline V gene. This CDR3 region has 15 residues. The V and J ends lost 0 bases and 4 bases, in that order; junction bases with no gene match: 5. The CDR3 DNA follows: TGTGCCAGCAGCCAAGATCAGACAGGGATCTATGGCTACACCTTC. This sequence encodes CASSQDQTGIYGYTF.

This clonotype was observed many times. In DNA, the CDR3 is TGTGCCAGCAGGGTTTCTGAGGGTCTGGGGAATGAGCAGTTCTTC. It codes for CASRVSEGLGNEQFF. The V call is TRBV7-8, the J call TRBJ2-1; D is possibly TRBD2 (5 bases). This CDR3 region has 15 residues. Germline CDR1 SGHVS, CDR2 FQNEAQ. V was shortened by 6 bases and J by 7 bases, with 19 bases between the two germline ends. The full variable domain, in which reference TRBV7-8 and TRBJ2-1 provide the parts outside the CDR3, is GAGVSQSPRYKVAKRGQDVALRCDPISGHVSLFWYQQALGQGPEFLTYFQNEAQLDKSGLPSDRFFAERPEGSVSTLKIQRTQQEDSAVYLCASRVSEGLGNEQFFGPGTRLTVL.

This clonotype was picked up many times. The V call is TRBV2, the J call TRBJ1-2; unclear D gene. The CDR3 sequence is 13 residues long. The V gene lost 3 bases and the J gene lost 3 bases, with 8 bases spanning the gap. Germline CDR1 reads SNHLY; CDR2 reads FYNNEI. The CDR3 is CASSESRDYGYTF. CDR3 coding DNA: TGTGCCAGCAGTGAGAGCCGGGACTATGGCTACACCTTC.

The chain carries TRBV11-1 and TRBJ2-1, with TRBD2 identical over 7 bases. V lost 2 bases and J lost 6; bases outside the gene matches: 10. Germline V gives CDR1 SGHAT, CDR2 FQDESV (reference sequence). This CDR3 is built from 16 residues. CDR3 sequence reads: CASSLRVGLVANEQFF. The CDR3 coding sequence is TGTGCCAGCAGCTTAAGGGTTGGACTAGTCGCCAATGAGCAGTTCTTC.

This clonotype appeared a few times. The gene calls are TRBV30 and TRBJ1-6; D unclear. V shed 1 base and J shed 8 bases, with 12 bases lying between them. The CDR3 consists of 14 residues. Germline V gives CDR1 GTSNPN, CDR2 SVGIG (reference sequence). The CDR3 nucleotides read TGTGCCTGGAGTGGACTTTATGGATATTCACCCCTCCACTTT. It is translated as CAWSGLYGYSPLHF.

This clonotype showed up many times. V usage is TRBV19 and J usage is TRBJ1-6; 7 bases line up with TRBD1. J was trimmed by 10 bases and V by 3 bases; bases with no gene match: 15. CDR3 length: 17 residues. The germline CDR1 and CDR2 sequences are LNHDA and SQIVND (reference sequence). CDR3 region: CASSMNGGPSGGSPLHF. The DNA of the CDR3 is TGTGCCAGTAGTATGAATGGTGGGCCGTCAGGGGGGTCACCCCTCCACTTT. Filled out from reference TRBV19 and TRBJ1-6, the complete variable domain reads DGGITQSPKYLFRKEGQNVTLSCEQNLNHDAMYWYRQDPGQGLRLIYYSQIVNDFQKGDIAEGYSVSREKKESFPLTVTSAQKNPTAFYLCASSMNGGPSGGSPLHFGNGTRLTVT.